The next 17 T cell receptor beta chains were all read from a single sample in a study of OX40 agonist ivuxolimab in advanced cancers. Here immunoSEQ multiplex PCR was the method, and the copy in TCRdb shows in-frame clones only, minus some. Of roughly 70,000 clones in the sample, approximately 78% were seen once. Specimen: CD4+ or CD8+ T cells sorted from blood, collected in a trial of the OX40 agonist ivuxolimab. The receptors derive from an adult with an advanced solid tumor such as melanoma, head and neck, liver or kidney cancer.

CDR3: CASRTRREGTEAFF. DNA for the CDR3: TGTGCCAGCAGGACCCGACGGGAGGGCACTGAAGCTTTCTTT. The V gene is TRBV2, the J gene TRBJ1-1; D gene unclear. Trimming left V 6 bases short and J 4 bases short, with 15 bases between. This CDR3 is built from 14 residues. Germline-derived CDR1 and CDR2 are SNHLY and FYNNEI.

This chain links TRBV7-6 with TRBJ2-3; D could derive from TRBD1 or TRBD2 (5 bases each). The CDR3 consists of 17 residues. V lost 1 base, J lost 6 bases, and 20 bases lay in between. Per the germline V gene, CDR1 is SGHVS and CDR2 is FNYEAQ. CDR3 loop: CASSLGGFGGVSDTQYF. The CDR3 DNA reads TGTGCCAGCAGCTTAGGCGGGTTTGGGGGAGTTTCCGATACGCAGTATTTT.

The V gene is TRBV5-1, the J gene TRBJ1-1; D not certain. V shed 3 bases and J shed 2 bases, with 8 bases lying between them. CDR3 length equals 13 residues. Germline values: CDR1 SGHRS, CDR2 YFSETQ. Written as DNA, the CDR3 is TGCGCCAGCAGCTCGAGATTAAACACTGAAGCTTTCTTT. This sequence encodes CASSSRLNTEAFF.

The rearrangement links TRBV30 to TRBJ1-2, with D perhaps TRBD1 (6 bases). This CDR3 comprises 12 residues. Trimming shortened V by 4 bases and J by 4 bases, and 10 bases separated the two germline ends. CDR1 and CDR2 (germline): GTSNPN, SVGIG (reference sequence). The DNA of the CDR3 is TGTGCCTGGACCCCGGGGGCCTATGGCTACACCTTC. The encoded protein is CAWTPGAYGYTF.

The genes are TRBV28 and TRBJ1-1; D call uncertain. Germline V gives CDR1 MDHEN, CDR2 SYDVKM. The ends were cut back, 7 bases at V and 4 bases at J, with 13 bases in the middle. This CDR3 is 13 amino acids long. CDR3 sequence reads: CASIRQTPTEAFF. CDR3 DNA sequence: TGTGCCAGCATCCGCCAAACGCCCACTGAAGCTTTCTTT.

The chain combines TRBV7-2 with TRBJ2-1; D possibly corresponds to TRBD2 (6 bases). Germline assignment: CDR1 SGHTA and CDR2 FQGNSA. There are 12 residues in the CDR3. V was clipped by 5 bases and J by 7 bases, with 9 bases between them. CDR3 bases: TGTGCCAGCAGCCGGGACTTTAATGAGCAGTTCTTC. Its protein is CASSRDFNEQFF.

The CDR3 region is CASSGWTGEAFF. The CDR3 nucleotides read TGTGCCAGCAGTGGCTGGACAGGAGAAGCTTTCTTT. V and J are TRBV6-6 and TRBJ1-1, with 7 bases identical to TRBD1. J lost 8 bases, V lost 5 bases, and 5 bases had no gene match. The CDR3 is made up of 12 amino acids. The germline CDR1 and CDR2 sequences are MNHNY and SVGAGI (reference sequence).

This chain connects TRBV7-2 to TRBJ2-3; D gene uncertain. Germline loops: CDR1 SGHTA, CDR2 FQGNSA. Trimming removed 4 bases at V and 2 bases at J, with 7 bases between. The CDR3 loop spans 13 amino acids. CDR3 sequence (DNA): TGTGCCAGCAGCTCCCCGGCCACAGATACGCAGTATTTT. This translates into CASSSPATDTQYF.

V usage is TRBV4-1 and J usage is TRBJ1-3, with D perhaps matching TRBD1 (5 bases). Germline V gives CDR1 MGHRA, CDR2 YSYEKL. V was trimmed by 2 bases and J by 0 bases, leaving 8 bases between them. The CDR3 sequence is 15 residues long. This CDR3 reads CASSQIRDSGNTIYF. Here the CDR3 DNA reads TGCGCCAGCAGCCAAATCAGGGACTCTGGAAACACCATATATTTT.

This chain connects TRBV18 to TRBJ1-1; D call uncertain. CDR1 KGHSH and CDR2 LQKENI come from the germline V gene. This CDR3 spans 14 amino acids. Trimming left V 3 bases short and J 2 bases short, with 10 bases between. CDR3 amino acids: CASSPVGENTEAFF. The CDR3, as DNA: TGTGCCAGCTCACCGGTTGGGGAAAACACTGAAGCTTTCTTT.

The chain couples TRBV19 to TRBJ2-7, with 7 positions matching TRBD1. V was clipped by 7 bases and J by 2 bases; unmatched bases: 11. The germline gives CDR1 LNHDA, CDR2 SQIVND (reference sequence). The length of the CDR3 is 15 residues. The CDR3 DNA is TGTGCCAGTATGCCCGGGACAGTATATCCCTACGAGCAGTACGTC. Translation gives CASMPGTVYPYEQYV.

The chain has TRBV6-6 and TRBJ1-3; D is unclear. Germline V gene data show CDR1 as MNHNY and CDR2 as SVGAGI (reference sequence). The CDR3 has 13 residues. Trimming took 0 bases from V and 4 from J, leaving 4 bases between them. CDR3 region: CASSYSSGNTIYF. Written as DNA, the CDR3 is TGTGCCAGCAGTTACTCGAGCGGAAACACCATATATTTT.

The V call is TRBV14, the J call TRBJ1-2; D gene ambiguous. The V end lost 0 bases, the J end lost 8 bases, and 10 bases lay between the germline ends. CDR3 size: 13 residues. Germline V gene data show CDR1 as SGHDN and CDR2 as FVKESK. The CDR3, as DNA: TGTGCCAGCAGCCAAGACGGGGTTAGAGGCTACACCTTC. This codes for CASSQDGVRGYTF.

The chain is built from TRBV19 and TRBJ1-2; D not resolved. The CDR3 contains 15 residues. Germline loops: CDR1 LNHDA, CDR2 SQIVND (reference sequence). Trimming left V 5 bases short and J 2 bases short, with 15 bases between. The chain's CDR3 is CASSPVGRPNYGYTF. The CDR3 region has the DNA TGTGCCAGTAGTCCCGTAGGACGGCCAAACTATGGCTACACCTTC.

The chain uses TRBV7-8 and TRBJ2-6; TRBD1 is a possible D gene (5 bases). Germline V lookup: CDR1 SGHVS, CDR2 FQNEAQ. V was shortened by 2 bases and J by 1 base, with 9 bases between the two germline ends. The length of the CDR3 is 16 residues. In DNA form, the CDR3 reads TGTGCCAGCAGCTTACTCAGGGTGTCTGGGGCCAACGTCCTGACTTTC. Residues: CASSLLRVSGANVLTF.

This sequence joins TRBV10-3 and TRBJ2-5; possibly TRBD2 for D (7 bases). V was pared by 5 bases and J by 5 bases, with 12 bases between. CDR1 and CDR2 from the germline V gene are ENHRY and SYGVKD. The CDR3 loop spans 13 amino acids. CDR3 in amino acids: CAISSGGRETQYF. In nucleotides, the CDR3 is TGTGCCATCAGTTCCGGGGGGCGGGAGACCCAGTACTTC.

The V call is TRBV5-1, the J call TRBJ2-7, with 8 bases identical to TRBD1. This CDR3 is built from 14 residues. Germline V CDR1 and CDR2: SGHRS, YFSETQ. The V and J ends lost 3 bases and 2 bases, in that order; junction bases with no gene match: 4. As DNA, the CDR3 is TGCGCCAGCAGCTCGCAACAGGGGGCCTACGAGCAGTACTTC. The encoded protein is CASSSQQGAYEQYF.